One and the same sample provided the 3 T cell receptor beta chains below, sequenced in a study of cytomegalovirus exposure and HLA in healthy donors. Amplification used 60 Vbeta primers and 13 Jbeta primers. Profiling relied on immunoSEQ multiplex PCR, and the TCRdb table lists in-frame clones only, not all of them. The data contain approximately 150,000 clones, around 90% of them singletons. Material: PBMCs. The receptors originated from a woman in her thirties or forties in good health and CMV-seronegative.

This clone was observed a few times. This chain joins TRBV4-1 and TRBJ2-1, with a weak D call TRBD2 (7 bases). The V end lost 1 base, the J end lost 10 bases, and 11 bases lay between the germline ends. CDR1 and CDR2 (germline): MGHRA, YSYEKL. This CDR3 spans 13 amino acids. The DNA of the CDR3 is TGCGCCAGCAGCCAAGGCAGGGGAGGGGAGCAGTTCTTC. It codes for CASSQGRGGEQFF.

About this clone: The same CDR3 arises from other DNA sequences in this sample as well. The chain recombines TRBV5-4 with TRBJ1-1; the D gene is possibly TRBD1 (5 bases). Trimming cost V 2 bases and J 5 bases, with 7 bases left between them. The CDR3 runs to 12 residues. Looked up from germline, CDR1 is SGHNT and CDR2 is YYREEE (reference sequence). The CDR3 region is CASSFGGTEAFF. The CDR3 DNA follows: TGTGCCAGCAGCTTTGGGGGGACTGAAGCTTTCTTT.

The rearrangement uses TRBV5-1 and TRBJ2-1; 13 positions match TRBD2. Unmatched junction bases numbered 9, after V lost 0 bases and J lost 6 bases. This CDR3 has 18 amino acids. CDR1 and CDR2 (germline): SGHRS, YFSETQ. CDR3 amino acids: CASSLVGTSGIESNEQFF. DNA for the CDR3: TGCGCCAGCAGCTTGGTCGGGACTAGCGGGATAGAGAGCAATGAGCAGTTCTTC.